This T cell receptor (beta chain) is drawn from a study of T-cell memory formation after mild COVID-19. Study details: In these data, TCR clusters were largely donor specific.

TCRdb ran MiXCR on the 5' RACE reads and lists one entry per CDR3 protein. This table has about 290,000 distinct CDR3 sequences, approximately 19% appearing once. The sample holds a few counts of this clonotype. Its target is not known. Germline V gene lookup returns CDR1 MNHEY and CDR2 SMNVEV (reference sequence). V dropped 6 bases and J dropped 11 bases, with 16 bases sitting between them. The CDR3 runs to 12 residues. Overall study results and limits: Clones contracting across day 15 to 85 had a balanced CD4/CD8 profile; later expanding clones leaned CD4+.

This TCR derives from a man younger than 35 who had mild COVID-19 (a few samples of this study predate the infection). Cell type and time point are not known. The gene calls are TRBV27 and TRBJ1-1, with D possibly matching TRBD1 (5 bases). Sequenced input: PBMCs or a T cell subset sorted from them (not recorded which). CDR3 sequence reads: CASRTGESKAFF. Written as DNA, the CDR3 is TGTGCCAGCAGGACGGGGGAAAGTAAGGCTTTCTTT.